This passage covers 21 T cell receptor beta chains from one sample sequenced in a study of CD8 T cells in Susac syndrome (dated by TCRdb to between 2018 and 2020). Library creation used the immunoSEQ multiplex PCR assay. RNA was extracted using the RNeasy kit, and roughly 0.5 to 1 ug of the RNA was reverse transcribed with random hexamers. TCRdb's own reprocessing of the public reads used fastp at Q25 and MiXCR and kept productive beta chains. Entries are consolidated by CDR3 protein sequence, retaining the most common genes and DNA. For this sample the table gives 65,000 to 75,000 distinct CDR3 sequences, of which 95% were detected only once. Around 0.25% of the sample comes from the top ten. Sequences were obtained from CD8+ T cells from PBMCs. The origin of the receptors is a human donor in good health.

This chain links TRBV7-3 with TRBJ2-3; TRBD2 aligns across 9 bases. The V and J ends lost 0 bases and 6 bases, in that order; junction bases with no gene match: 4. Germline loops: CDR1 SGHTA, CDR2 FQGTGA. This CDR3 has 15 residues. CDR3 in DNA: TGTGCCAGCAGCTTAACGGGAGCGGGGGGCGATACGCAGTATTTT. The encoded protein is CASSLTGAGGDTQYF.

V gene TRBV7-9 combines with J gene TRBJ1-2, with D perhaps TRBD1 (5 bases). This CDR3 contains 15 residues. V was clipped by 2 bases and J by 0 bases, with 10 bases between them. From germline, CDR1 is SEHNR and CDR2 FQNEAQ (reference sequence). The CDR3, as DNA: TGTGCCAGCAGCTTACCTCCGACAGCTAACTATGGCTACACCTTC. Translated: CASSLPPTANYGYTF.

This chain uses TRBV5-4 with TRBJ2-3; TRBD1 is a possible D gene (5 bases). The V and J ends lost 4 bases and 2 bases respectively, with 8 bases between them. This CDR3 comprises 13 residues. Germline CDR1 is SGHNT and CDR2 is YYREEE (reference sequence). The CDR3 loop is CASSPGITDTQYF. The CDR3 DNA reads TGTGCCAGCAGCCCAGGGATCACAGATACGCAGTATTTT.

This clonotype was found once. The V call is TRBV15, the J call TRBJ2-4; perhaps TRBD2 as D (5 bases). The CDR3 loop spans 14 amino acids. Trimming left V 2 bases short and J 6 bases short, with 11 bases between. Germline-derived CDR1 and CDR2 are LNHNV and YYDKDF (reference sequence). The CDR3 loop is CATSRTRFGNIQYF. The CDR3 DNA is TGTGCCACCAGCAGAACTAGATTCGGAAACATTCAGTACTTC.

This CDR3 reads CASSVGGGAAGETQYF. Written as DNA, the CDR3 is TGTGCCAGCAGCGTAGGAGGGGGGGCTGCGGGAGAGACCCAGTACTTC. The chain combines TRBV9 with TRBJ2-5; maybe TRBD2 (7 bases). V lost 0 bases, J lost 4 bases, and 16 bases lay in between. The CDR3 totals 16 residues. CDR1 and CDR2 (germline): SGDLS, YYNGEE.

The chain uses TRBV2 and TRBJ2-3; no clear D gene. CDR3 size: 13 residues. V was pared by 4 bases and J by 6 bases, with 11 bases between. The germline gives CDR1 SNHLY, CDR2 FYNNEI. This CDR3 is CASSVGSRDTQYF. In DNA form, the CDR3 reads TGTGCCAGCAGTGTGGGGTCCCGCGATACGCAGTATTTT.

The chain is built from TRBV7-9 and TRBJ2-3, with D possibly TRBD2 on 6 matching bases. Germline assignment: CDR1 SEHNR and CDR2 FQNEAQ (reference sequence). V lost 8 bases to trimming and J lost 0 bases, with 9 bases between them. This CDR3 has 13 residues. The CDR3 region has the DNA TGTGCCAGCCGCGGGGAAAGCACAGATACGCAGTATTTT. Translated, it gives CASRGESTDTQYF.

The CDR3 region has the DNA TGTGCCACCAGCAGTTCAACGGCGAACACTGAAGCTTTCTTT. Residues: CATSSSTANTEAFF. The chain uses TRBV15 and TRBJ1-1; no clear D. CDR1 is LNHNV, CDR2 YYDKDF, per germline (reference sequence). This CDR3 has 14 amino acids. The V and J ends lost 3 bases and 1 base respectively, with 9 bases between them.

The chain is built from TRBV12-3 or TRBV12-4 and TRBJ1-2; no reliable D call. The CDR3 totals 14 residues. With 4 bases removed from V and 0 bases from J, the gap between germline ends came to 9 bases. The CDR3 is CASSYDGPNYGYTF. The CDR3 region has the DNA TGTGCCAGCAGTTACGACGGTCCTAACTATGGCTACACCTTC.

The CDR3 region is CASIPQGGYEQYF. The DNA for the CDR3 is TGTGCCAGCATCCCTCAGGGGGGCTACGAGCAGTACTTC. The gene calls are TRBV13 and TRBJ2-7; TRBD1 is a possible D gene (7 bases). Germline V gives CDR1 PRHDT, CDR2 FYEKMQ (reference sequence). V lost 7 bases and J 3 bases, leaving 13 bases between the germline ends. This CDR3 contains 13 residues.

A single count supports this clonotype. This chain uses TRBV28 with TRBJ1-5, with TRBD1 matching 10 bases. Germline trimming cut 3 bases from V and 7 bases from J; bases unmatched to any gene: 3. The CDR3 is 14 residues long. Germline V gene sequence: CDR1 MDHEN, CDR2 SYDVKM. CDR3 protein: CASSLTGGRQPQHF. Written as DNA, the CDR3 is TGTGCCAGCAGTTTGACAGGGGGCCGGCAGCCCCAGCATTTT.

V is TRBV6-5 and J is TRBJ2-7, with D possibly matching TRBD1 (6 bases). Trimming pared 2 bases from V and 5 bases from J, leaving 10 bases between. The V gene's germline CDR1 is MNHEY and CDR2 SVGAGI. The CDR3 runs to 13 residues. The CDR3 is CASSYEGVDEQYF. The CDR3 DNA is TGTGCCAGCAGTTACGAGGGGGTCGACGAGCAGTACTTC.

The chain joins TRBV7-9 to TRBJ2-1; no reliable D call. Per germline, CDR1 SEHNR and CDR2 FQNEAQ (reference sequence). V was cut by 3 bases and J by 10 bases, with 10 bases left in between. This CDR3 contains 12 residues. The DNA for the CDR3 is TGTGCCAGCAGCTTTCCCCCGCCGGAGCAGTTCTTC. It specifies CASSFPPPEQFF.

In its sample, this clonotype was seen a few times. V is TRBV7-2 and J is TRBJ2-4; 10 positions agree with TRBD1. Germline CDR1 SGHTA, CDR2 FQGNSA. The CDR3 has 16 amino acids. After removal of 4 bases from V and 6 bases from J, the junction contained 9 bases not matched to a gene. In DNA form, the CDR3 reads TGTGCCAGCAGCTCCTCCCGGGACAGGGGCATAAACATTCAGTACTTC. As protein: CASSSSRDRGINIQYF.

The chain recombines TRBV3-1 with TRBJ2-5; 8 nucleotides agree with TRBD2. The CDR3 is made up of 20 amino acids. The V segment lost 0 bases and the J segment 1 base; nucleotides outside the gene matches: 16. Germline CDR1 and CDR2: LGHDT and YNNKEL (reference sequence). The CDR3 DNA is TGTGCCAGCAGCCAAGATTTGGGGCTAGCGGGCCCATCTTCCCAAGAGACCCAGTACTTC. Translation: CASSQDLGLAGPSSQETQYF.

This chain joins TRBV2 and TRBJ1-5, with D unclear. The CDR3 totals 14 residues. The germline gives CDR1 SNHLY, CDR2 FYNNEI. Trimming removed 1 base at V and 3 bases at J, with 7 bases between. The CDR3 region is CASSEEGLNQPQHF. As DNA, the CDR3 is TGTGCCAGCAGTGAAGAGGGTCTCAATCAGCCCCAGCATTTT.

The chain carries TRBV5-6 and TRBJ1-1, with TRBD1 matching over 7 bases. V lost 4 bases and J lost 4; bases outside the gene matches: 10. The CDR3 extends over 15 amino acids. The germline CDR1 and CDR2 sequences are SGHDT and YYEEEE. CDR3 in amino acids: CASSVIQGGGTEAFF. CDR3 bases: TGTGCCAGCAGCGTTATTCAGGGGGGGGGCACTGAAGCTTTCTTT.

The CDR3 spells CASSYVQGYTGELFF. For the CDR3, the DNA is TGTGCCAGCAGTTACGTCCAGGGGTACACCGGGGAGCTGTTTTTT. The chain has TRBV6-5 and TRBJ2-2; D perhaps matches TRBD1 (6 bases). There are 15 residues in the CDR3. The ends were cut back, 2 bases at V and 3 bases at J, with 10 bases in the middle. Germline lookup yields CDR1 MNHEY and CDR2 SVGAGI.

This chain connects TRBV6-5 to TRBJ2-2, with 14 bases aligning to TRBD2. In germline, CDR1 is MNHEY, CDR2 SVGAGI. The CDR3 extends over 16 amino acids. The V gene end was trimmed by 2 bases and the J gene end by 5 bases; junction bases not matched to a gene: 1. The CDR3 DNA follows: TGTGCCAGCAGTTACGGGACTAGCGGGGGTACCGGGGAGCTGTTTTTT. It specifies CASSYGTSGGTGELFF.

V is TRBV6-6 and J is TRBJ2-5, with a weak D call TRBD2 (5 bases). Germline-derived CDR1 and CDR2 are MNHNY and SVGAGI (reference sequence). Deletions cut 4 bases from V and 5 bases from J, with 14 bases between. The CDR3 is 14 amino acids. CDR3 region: CASSSTNSGETQYF. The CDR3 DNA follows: TGTGCCAGCAGTTCAACTAACTCGGGGGAGACCCAGTACTTC.

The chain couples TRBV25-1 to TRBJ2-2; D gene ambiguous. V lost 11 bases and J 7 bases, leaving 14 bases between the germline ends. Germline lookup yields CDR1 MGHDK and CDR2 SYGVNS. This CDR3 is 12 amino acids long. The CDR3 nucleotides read TGTGCCGCCAGTTACGCTCTCGGGGAGCTGTTTTTT. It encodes CAASYALGELFF. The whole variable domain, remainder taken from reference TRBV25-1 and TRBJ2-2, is EADIYQTPRYLVIGTGKKITLECSQTMGHDKMYWYQQDPGMELHLIHYSYGVNSTEKGDLSSESTVSRIRTEHFPLTLESARPSHTSQYLCAASYALGELFFGEGSRLTVL.